Listed below are T cell receptor beta chains from one sample, sequenced in a study of T cell responses to AZD1222 COVID-19 vaccine. TCRdb keeps only in-frame clones here, not all; method: immunoSEQ multiplex PCR. The data contain 110,000 to 150,000 clones, about 92% of them singletons. The sample consisted of peripheral blood, taken on day 0 of MenACWY control vaccination. The receptors come from an adult in good health. Both conserved end residues are part of each CDR3. The D gene is left open where the match is weak. A clone size is listed for some rows: how often the clone was seen (once, few, many), or a class if it is expanded.

>TRBV19|.|TRBJ2-2|.|12
TGTGCCAGTATGAGCGGTACCGGGGAGCTGTTTTTT
CASMSGTGELFF
>TRBV12-3/TRBV12-4|.|TRBJ1-5|.|12
TGTGCCAGCAGCCCGGGATTTCAGCCCCAGCATTTT
CASSPGFQPQHF
>TRBV27|.|TRBJ1-2|TRBD1|14
TGTGCCAGCAGCAGGGCCGGGACAGCCTATGGCTACACCTTC
CASSRAGTAYGYTF
>TRBV6-5|.|TRBJ2-5|.|14
TGTGCCAGCAGTACCTTCGGGCTCGGGGAGACCCAGTACTTC
CASSTFGLGETQYF
>TRBV4-1|once|TRBJ1-2|.|16
TGCGCCAGCAGCCAAGTCACAGGACCGACTAACTATGGCTACACCTTC
CASSQVTGPTNYGYTF
>TRBV5-1|.|TRBJ1-3|TRBD1|15
TGCGCCAGCAGCTTTACCGGGACAGGGGTAAACACCATATATTTT
CASSFTGTGVNTIYF
>TRBV28|.|TRBJ2-1|.|12
TGTGCCAGCAGTTTTTCCGTACGTGAGCAGTTCTTC
CASSFSVREQFF
>TRBV6-5|.|TRBJ1-2|TRBD1|12
TGTGCCAGCGGGAGACAGGGTTTTGGCTACACCTTC
CASGRQGFGYTF
>TRBV7-9|.|TRBJ1-4|.|17
TGTGCCAGCAGCTTAATAGACAGGACTGGCCGATTGGAAAAACTGTTTTTT
CASSLIDRTGRLEKLFF
>TRBV4-3|once|TRBJ1-2|.|13
TGCGCCAGCAGCCAAGGTATTCGGGATGGCTACACCTTC
CASSQGIRDGYTF
>TRBV19|.|TRBJ1-1|.|14
TGTGCCAGTAGTATAGGGCAGTCGAACACTGAAGCTTTCTTT
CASSIGQSNTEAFF
>TRBV18|.|TRBJ2-5|.|11
TGTGCCAGCTCACTGCAAGAGACCCAGTACTTC
CASSLQETQYF
>TRBV4-1|.|TRBJ1-4|.|15
TGCGCCAGCAGCGGACCAAGGGGAGCTAATGAAAAACTGTTTTTT
CASSGPRGANEKLFF
>TRBV5-1|.|TRBJ2-7|.|13
TGCGCCAGCAGCTTGGAAGGGTCGCACGAGCAGTACTTC
CASSLEGSHEQYF
>TRBV6-5|.|TRBJ2-2|.|15
TGTGCCAGCAGTTACGCCTCGAGGGGCACCGGGGAGCTGTTTTTT
CASSYASRGTGELFF
>TRBV29-1|.|TRBJ1-5|TRBD1|12
TGCAGCGTGGGGACAGGGGGTCAGCCCCAGCATTTT
CSVGTGGQPQHF
>TRBV4-1|.|TRBJ2-2|TRBD1|16
TGCGCCAGCAGCCAGACCGGGACAGGGGTTGCCGGGGAGCTGTTTTTT
CASSQTGTGVAGELFF
>TRBV5-4|.|TRBJ2-5|TRBD2|17
TGTGCCAGCAGCCCAAGACTAGCGGGAGAGGGTAGGGAGACCCAGTACTTC
CASSPRLAGEGRETQYF
>TRBV30|.|TRBJ1-3|.|15
TGTGCCTGGAGTGTACAGGGAGACGGGGGAAACACCATATATTTT
CAWSVQGDGGNTIYF
>TRBV27|once|TRBJ2-5|TRBD1|17
TGTGCCAGCAGCCAACAGACCCGGACAGGGGCATGGAGGACCCAGTACTTC
CASSQQTRTGAWRTQYF
>TRBV21-1|.|TRBJ2-1|.|16
TGTGCCAGCCCCGATCGGTCCCCGGGACAGAAAAATGAGCAGTTCTTC
CASPDRSPGQKNEQFF
>TRBV7-2|.|TRBJ2-2|TRBD2|16
TGTGCCAGCAGTTACCTAGCGGGGGTGGCCACCGGGGAGCTGTTTTTT
CASSYLAGVATGELFF
>TRBV19|.|TRBJ1-1|.|14
TGTGCCAGTAGTATGGAGGTTCGGAACACTGAAGCTTTCTTT
CASSMEVRNTEAFF
>TRBV5-4|.|TRBJ2-5|.|13
TGTGCCAGCAGCGCACTAGTCGGGGAGACCCAGTACTTC
CASSALVGETQYF
>TRBV6-1|.|TRBJ2-3|.|15
TGTGCCAGCAGTGACGGCCAGGGAAGCACAGATACGCAGTATTTT
CASSDGQGSTDTQYF
>TRBV2|once|TRBJ1-5|TRBD1|14
TGTGCCAGCAGTGAGGGGGACAGGGACCAGCCCCAGCATTTT
CASSEGDRDQPQHF
>TRBV30|.|TRBJ1-5|.|14
TGTGCCTGGAGTCCTACAGGGAGAGATCAGCCCCAGCATTTT
CAWSPTGRDQPQHF
>TRBV10-3|.|TRBJ1-1|TRBD1|14
TGTGCCATCAGTGAACAGGGGGCCGGTATAGACGCTTTCTTT
CAISEQGAGIDAFF
>TRBV5-1|.|TRBJ2-7|TRBD2|16
TGCGCCAGCAGCTGGGGACTAGCGGGAGCCTCTTACGAGCAGTACTTC
CASSWGLAGASYEQYF
>TRBV7-6|.|TRBJ2-1|.|12
TGTGCCAGCAGCTTAACATTCAATGAGCAGTTCTTC
CASSLTFNEQFF
>TRBV12-5|.|TRBJ1-1|.|15
TGTGCTAGTGGTTTGAAGGGGCCCGAGGTAACTGAAGCTTTCTTT
CASGLKGPEVTEAFF
>TRBV23-1|.|TRBJ1-3|TRBD1|17
TGCGCCAGCGCGGAATGGGGACAGCCAGATTCTGGAAACACCATATATTTT
CASAEWGQPDSGNTIYF
>TRBV6-6|.|TRBJ2-1|TRBD2|16
TGTGCCAGCAGTCCGATAGCGGGGGGGTCGTCTGGTGAGCAGTTCTTC
CASSPIAGGSSGEQFF
>TRBV9|.|TRBJ1-2|.|14
TGTGCCAGCAGCGTAGGTCGTGGTAACTATGGCTACACCTTC
CASSVGRGNYGYTF
>TRBV7-8|.|TRBJ1-2|.|18
TGTGCCAGCAGCTCGTGGTTAGGTCGAGACAAAGGGAGCTATGGCTACACCTTC
CASSSWLGRDKGSYGYTF
>TRBV3-1/TRBV3-2|.|TRBJ2-2|.|12
TGTGCCAGCAGCCTTTCTACCGGGGAGCTGTTTTTT
CASSLSTGELFF
>TRBV28|.|TRBJ1-5|.|15
TGTGCCAGCGGGATCGCCAGGAACCATCCCCAGCCCCAGCATTTT
CASGIARNHPQPQHF
>TRBV28|.|TRBJ2-1|TRBD2|16
TGTGCCAGCAGTTCTCAGCGGGAGGACCACTACAATGAGCAGTTCTTC
CASSSQREDHYNEQFF
>TRBV2|.|TRBJ2-5|.|11
TGTGCCAGCAGACTAGCCGAGACCCAGTACTTC
CASRLAETQYF
>TRBV10-2|once|TRBJ2-7|.|18
TGCGCCAGCAGTGAGTCGTTCATTGTCCCGGCTAGTATCTACGAGCAGTACTTC
CASSESFIVPASIYEQYF
>TRBV30|.|TRBJ1-2|TRBD1|13
TGTGCCTGGGGGGACAGGAAAAACTATGGCTACACCTTC
CAWGDRKNYGYTF
>TRBV11-2|.|TRBJ1-3|.|15
TGTGCCAGCAGAACGTTTCGGGACTCTGGAAACACCATATATTTT
CASRTFRDSGNTIYF
>TRBV29-1|.|TRBJ1-1|.|11
TGCAGTGCGGGCCTTAACACTGAAGCTTTCTTT
CSAGLNTEAFF
>TRBV15|.|TRBJ1-6|.|13
TGTGCCACCAGCTTTGAGGATGGCTCACCCCTCCACTTT
CATSFEDGSPLHF
>TRBV27|.|TRBJ1-1|TRBD1|16
TGTGCCAGCAGTTTCCGTCCGGGACAGGGGAGGACTGAAGCTTTCTTT
CASSFRPGQGRTEAFF
>TRBV13|.|TRBJ1-5|.|12
TGTGCCAGCAGCTTAGGTCCAGGTCTCCAGCATTTT
CASSLGPGLQHF